The 15 T cell receptor beta chains given below trace back to one sample, sequenced in a study of cytomegalovirus exposure and HLA in healthy donors. PCR primers comprised 60 Vbeta and 13 Jbeta primers. TCRdb keeps only in-frame clones here, not all; method: immunoSEQ multiplex PCR. The sample lists about 190,000 clones, 81% seen once, with about 2.2% in the top ten. Sequenced material: PBMCs. These receptors were obtained from a woman aged 25 to 39 in good health and CMV-seronegative.

V usage is TRBV6-6 and J usage is TRBJ2-3; D is unresolved. Germline V gene data show CDR1 as MNHNY and CDR2 as SVGAGI (reference sequence). The germline V and J ends were trimmed by 8 bases and 4 bases, with 7 bases remaining between them. The CDR3 is 11 residues long. The CDR3 sequence is CASGSSDTQYF. The CDR3 DNA reads TGTGCCAGCGGTAGTTCAGATACGCAGTATTTT.

This clone came up a few times. The chain is built from TRBV9 and TRBJ2-7; 16 bases fit TRBD2. The ends lost 5 bases at V and 6 bases at J; junction bases unmatched: 11. The CDR3 runs to 17 residues. The germline V gene has CDR1 SGDLS and CDR2 YYNGEE. DNA for the CDR3: TGTGCCAGCAGACCGGGACTAGCGGGAGGGCCCGGTTCCGAGCAGTACTTC. This gives the protein CASRPGLAGGPGSEQYF.

As DNA, the CDR3 is TGTGCCAGCAGTCAAAGCGGACAGGGTTGGTCCTACGAGCAGTACTTC. Translating it yields CASSQSGQGWSYEQYF. The rearrangement links TRBV27 to TRBJ2-7; 8 bases map to TRBD1. This CDR3 has 16 residues. CDR1 is MNHEY, CDR2 SMNVEV, per germline (reference sequence). Germline trimming cut 5 bases from V and 1 base from J; bases unmatched to any gene: 10.

V usage is TRBV2 and J usage is TRBJ2-2, with a possible D match to TRBD1 (6 bases). Germline lookup yields CDR1 SNHLY and CDR2 FYNNEI. CDR3 length equals 14 residues. V lost 6 bases to trimming and J lost 0 bases, with 8 bases between them. DNA of the CDR3: TGTGCCAGCAGATCAGGGGCGAACACCGGGGAGCTGTTTTTT. Its translation: CASRSGANTGELFF.

This clone occurred a few times. The rearrangement uses TRBV4-2 and TRBJ1-4; D call uncertain. Per germline, CDR1 LGHNA and CDR2 YNFKEQ. This CDR3 is built from 17 residues. V lost 6 bases, J lost 0 bases, and 17 bases lay in between. Here the CDR3 DNA reads TGTGCCAGCAGTCCCCTCATCTCGGGTGCAACTAATGAAAAACTGTTTTTT. This codes for CASSPLISGATNEKLFF.

The rearrangement joins TRBV29-1 to TRBJ2-3; 7 bases match TRBD1. Germline V gene sequence: CDR1 SQVTM, CDR2 ANQGSEA. The CDR3 is 17 residues long. The ends lost 2 bases at V and 2 bases at J; junction bases unmatched: 13. CDR3 loop: CSVEYLLPGQNTDTQYF. CDR3 nucleotide sequence: TGCAGCGTTGAATATCTCCTCCCGGGACAGAACACAGATACGCAGTATTTT.

This clone appeared a single time. The chain links TRBV4-3 to TRBJ2-3; 9 positions agree with TRBD2. Per germline, CDR1 LGHNA and CDR2 YSLEER. Germline trimming cut 0 bases from V and 1 base from J; bases unmatched to any gene: 2. The CDR3 has 16 amino acids. CDR3 in DNA: TGCGCCAGCAGCCAAGATGCTAGCGGGGGCACAGATACGCAGTATTTT. Residues: CASSQDASGGTDTQYF.

The chain links TRBV7-2 to TRBJ2-7; D not resolved. The V end lost 1 base, the J end lost 0 bases, and 10 bases lay between the germline ends. This CDR3 is built from 15 residues. The V gene's germline CDR1 is SGHTA and CDR2 FQGNSA. The CDR3 protein is CASSLGQHLSYEQYF. Written as DNA, the CDR3 is TGTGCCAGCAGCTTAGGACAACATCTCTCCTACGAGCAGTACTTC.

The chain combines TRBV21-1 with TRBJ2-5; the listed D gene, TRBD2, was not tested against the DNA. TRBV21-1 has pseudogene status. This CDR3 contains 14 residues. The CDR3 coding sequence is TGTGCCAGCAGCAAAGTTCTAATTAGTGAGACCCAGTACTTC. This sequence encodes CASSKVLISETQYF.

The J gene is TRBJ2-7, the V gene TRBV27, with D possibly being TRBD1 (6 bases). Germline V gene lookup returns CDR1 MNHEY and CDR2 SMNVEV (reference sequence). This CDR3 region has 13 residues. V lost 6 bases and J lost 0, with 9 bases in between. CDR3 sequence: CASSQDSSYEQYF. The CDR3 nucleotides are TGTGCCAGCAGCCAGGACAGCTCCTACGAGCAGTACTTC.

The chain is built from TRBV7-2 and TRBJ2-3; maybe TRBD1 (5 bases). In germline, CDR1 is SGHTA, CDR2 FQGNSA. Trimming removed 4 bases from V and 3 bases from J, with 11 bases in between. The CDR3 is made up of 14 amino acids. This CDR3 is CASSSETATDTQYF. The CDR3 DNA reads TGTGCCAGCAGCTCTGAGACAGCTACAGATACGCAGTATTTT.

This chain joins TRBV5-4 and TRBJ2-5, with D tentatively TRBD2 (6 bases). The end of the DNA aligns better with TRBJ2-7, so the J call may be wrong. The CDR3 sequence is 14 residues long. Per germline, CDR1 SGHNT and CDR2 YYREEE (reference sequence). The CDR3 loop reads CASSLAGVSYEQYF. Here the CDR3 DNA reads TGTGCCAGCAGCTTGGCGGGAGTAAGCTACGAGCAGTACTTC.

The rearrangement uses TRBV6-5 and TRBJ2-1, with 7 bases matching TRBD1. CDR3 length equals 13 residues. Trimming removed 6 bases from V and 9 bases from J; junction bases left unmatched: 8. The germline V gene has CDR1 MNHEY and CDR2 SVGAGI. For the CDR3, the DNA is TGTGCCAGCAGAAGACAGGGAAAGCGTGAGCAGTTCTTC. Translating it yields CASRRQGKREQFF.

The chain carries TRBV15 and TRBJ1-2; 8 nucleotides line up with TRBD1. This CDR3 has 15 amino acids. Per the germline V gene, CDR1 is LNHNV and CDR2 is YYDKDF (reference sequence). The J segment lost 4 bases and the V segment lost 4 bases, leaving 8 bases of the junction unmatched. This chain's CDR3 is CATSMDREGTYGYTF. CDR3 coding DNA: TGTGCCACCAGCATGGACAGGGAGGGGACCTATGGCTACACCTTC.

CDR3 sequence: CASRDRGDSYEQYF. DNA for the CDR3: TGTGCCAGCAGAGACAGGGGGGACTCCTACGAGCAGTACTTC. This chain uses TRBV6-1 with TRBJ2-7, with 9 bases aligning to TRBD1. The CDR3 extends over 14 amino acids. Germline V CDR1 and CDR2: MNHNS, SASEGT. V gave up 6 bases and J gave up 0 bases; unmatched junction bases: 3.